A selection of T cell receptor beta chains follows, all from one sample in a study of regulatory T cells in long-lasting Graves disease. TCRdb reanalysed the multiplex PCR reads using MiXCR and keeps one entry per CDR3 protein. The sample shows fewer than 350,000 distinct CDR3 sequences, 15% to 20% of them seen only once. The source material was peripheral blood mononuclear cells (PBMCs), sampled at new diagnosis, from a patient treated with antithyroid drugs. The origin of the receptors is a female donor with Graves disease. CDR3s include the opening cysteine and the closing phenylalanine or tryptophan. The D gene is left open where the match is weak. Rows give clone size only sometimes, using once, few, many, or a class for an expanded clone.

d_gene: TRBD2; j_gene: TRBJ2-1; abundance: many; v_gene: TRBV15; CDR3nt: TGTGCCACCAGCAGAGCAGGACTAGCGCTTTATTATGAGCAGTTCTTC; CDR3aa: CATSRAGLALYYEQFF
d_gene: TRBD2; j_gene: TRBJ2-1; abundance: few; v_gene: TRBV19; CDR3nt: TGTGCCAGTAGTATAAGAGCGGGAGCGGGAAATGAGCAGTTCTTC; CDR3aa: CASSIRAGAGNEQFF
d_gene: TRBD1; j_gene: TRBJ1-5; abundance: .; v_gene: TRBV28; CDR3nt: TGTGCCAGCAGTTCCTCTGGACAGGGGGGTCAGCCCCAGCATTTT; CDR3aa: CASSSSGQGGQPQHF
d_gene: .; j_gene: TRBJ1-5; abundance: .; v_gene: TRBV28; CDR3nt: TGTGCCAGCAGTTACGAGGGGCGAGGGCATTTT; CDR3aa: CASSYEGRGHF
d_gene: .; j_gene: TRBJ2-3; abundance: many; v_gene: TRBV7-8; CDR3nt: TGTGCCAGCAGCTTAATGAGCACAGATACGCAGTATTTT; CDR3aa: CASSLMSTDTQYF
d_gene: TRBD2; j_gene: TRBJ2-7; abundance: many; v_gene: TRBV5-5; CDR3nt: TGTGCCAGCAGCTTGGCCAGGGAGGGCAAGAACCGGGGGCAGTACTTC; CDR3aa: CASSLAREGKNRGQYF
d_gene: .; j_gene: TRBJ2-2; abundance: few; v_gene: TRBV12-3/TRBV12-4; CDR3nt: TGTGCCAGCAGTTTAATAGTGAGCGGCGCCGGGGAGCTGTTTTTT; CDR3aa: CASSLIVSGAGELFF
d_gene: TRBD1; j_gene: TRBJ2-1; abundance: many; v_gene: TRBV24-1; CDR3nt: TGTGCCACCAGTGAACCCGGGACAGGGGTAATTCAGTTCTTC; CDR3aa: CATSEPGTGVIQFF
d_gene: .; j_gene: TRBJ1-1; abundance: many; v_gene: TRBV11-2; CDR3nt: TGTGCCAGCAGCCCTGCTAAGACTGAAGCTTTCTTT; CDR3aa: CASSPAKTEAFF
d_gene: TRBD2; j_gene: TRBJ2-1; abundance: many; v_gene: TRBV20-1; CDR3nt: TGCAGTGCTAGAATATTGACTAGCGGGACAAACAATGAGCAGTTCTTC; CDR3aa: CSARILTSGTNNEQFF
d_gene: .; j_gene: TRBJ2-7; abundance: many; v_gene: TRBV6-9; CDR3nt: TGTGCCAGCAGTTACACAGGGAGCTCCTACGAGCAGTACTTC; CDR3aa: CASSYTGSSYEQYF
d_gene: TRBD1; j_gene: TRBJ2-1; abundance: .; v_gene: TRBV5-1; CDR3nt: TGCGCCAGCAGCTTTATCCCGGGACAGGGGTGGAATGAGCAGTTCTTC; CDR3aa: CASSFIPGQGWNEQFF
d_gene: .; j_gene: TRBJ2-6; abundance: many; v_gene: TRBV6-5; CDR3nt: TGTGCCAGCAGTTACTTAGGACCGACTGGGGCCAACGTCCTGACTTTC; CDR3aa: CASSYLGPTGANVLTF
d_gene: .; j_gene: TRBJ2-3; abundance: .; v_gene: TRBV10-3; CDR3nt: TGTGCCATCAGTTTAGGGCTGTCTAGCGGCACAGATACGCAGTATTTT; CDR3aa: CAISLGLSSGTDTQYF
d_gene: .; j_gene: TRBJ1-3; abundance: few; v_gene: TRBV27; CDR3nt: TGTGCCAGCAGTGCGAGGGGGTCTGGAAACACCATATATTTT; CDR3aa: CASSARGSGNTIYF
d_gene: .; j_gene: TRBJ2-2; abundance: many; v_gene: TRBV19; CDR3nt: TGTGCCAGTCTCGAGGGACACAAAAACACCGGGGAGCTGTTTTTT; CDR3aa: CASLEGHKNTGELFF
d_gene: .; j_gene: TRBJ1-4; abundance: many; v_gene: TRBV11-3; CDR3nt: TGTGCCAGCAGCTTACAGAGTCGGGATGAAAAACTGTTTTTT; CDR3aa: CASSLQSRDEKLFF
d_gene: .; j_gene: TRBJ2-5; abundance: .; v_gene: TRBV5-1; CDR3nt: TGCGCCAGCAGCTTGCATGAGCAAGAGACCCAGTACTTC; CDR3aa: CASSLHEQETQYF
d_gene: TRBD1; j_gene: TRBJ2-7; abundance: many; v_gene: TRBV24-1; CDR3nt: TGTGCCACCAGTGGTCCGGGACAGGGCACTAGCACCGGTTACGAGCAGTACTTC; CDR3aa: CATSGPGQGTSTGYEQYF
d_gene: TRBD1; j_gene: TRBJ1-2; abundance: .; v_gene: TRBV28; CDR3nt: TGTGCCAGCAGTTACACGGACAGGGGGCCTCACTATGGCTACACCTTC; CDR3aa: CASSYTDRGPHYGYTF
d_gene: .; j_gene: TRBJ1-2; abundance: many; v_gene: TRBV9; CDR3nt: TGTGCCAGCAGCGTAGCTAACGGTGGCTACACCTTC; CDR3aa: CASSVANGGYTF
d_gene: .; j_gene: TRBJ2-1; abundance: many; v_gene: TRBV6-1; CDR3nt: TGTGCCAGCAGTCCCCTTGCGGGCCCCCTGTATGAGCAGTTCTTC; CDR3aa: CASSPLAGPLYEQFF
d_gene: TRBD2; j_gene: TRBJ2-3; abundance: many; v_gene: TRBV11-2; CDR3nt: TGTGCCAGCAGCTTAGATCCGGGACTAGCGAATAGCACAGATACGCAGTATTTT; CDR3aa: CASSLDPGLANSTDTQYF
d_gene: .; j_gene: TRBJ2-7; abundance: many; v_gene: TRBV5-1; CDR3nt: TGCGCCAGCAGCTTGGAGAGTACCTACGAGCAGTACTTC; CDR3aa: CASSLESTYEQYF
d_gene: .; j_gene: TRBJ1-2; abundance: many; v_gene: TRBV12-3/TRBV12-4; CDR3nt: TGTGCCAGCAGTACGACCTCAAACACTTATGGCTACACCTTC; CDR3aa: CASSTTSNTYGYTF
d_gene: .; j_gene: TRBJ1-5; abundance: many; v_gene: TRBV12-5; CDR3nt: TGTGCTAGTGGTTTGTGGGGGAAGGCTCAGCCCCAGCATTTT; CDR3aa: CASGLWGKAQPQHF
d_gene: .; j_gene: TRBJ2-6; abundance: few; v_gene: TRBV28; CDR3nt: TGTGCCAGCAGACCTATTCAAGGGGCTGGGGCCAACGTCCTGACTTTC; CDR3aa: CASRPIQGAGANVLTF
d_gene: .; j_gene: TRBJ1-5; abundance: few; v_gene: TRBV19; CDR3nt: TGTGCCAGTAGAGAAGGGGATAGCAATCAGCCCCAGCATTTT; CDR3aa: CASREGDSNQPQHF
d_gene: TRBD2; j_gene: TRBJ2-3; abundance: .; v_gene: TRBV12-3/TRBV12-4; CDR3nt: TGTGCCAGCAGTTTCGTAGCGGGAGGGCCCACAGATACGCAGTATTTT; CDR3aa: CASSFVAGGPTDTQYF
d_gene: .; j_gene: TRBJ2-7; abundance: many; v_gene: TRBV20-1; CDR3nt: TGCAGTGCTAGAGGCCCAGAGCCCGGCGAGCAGTACTTC; CDR3aa: CSARGPEPGEQYF
d_gene: .; j_gene: TRBJ1-1; abundance: many; v_gene: TRBV12-3/TRBV12-4; CDR3nt: TGTGCCAGCGGCTCTCGGGTGGGCACTGAAGCTTTCTTT; CDR3aa: CASGSRVGTEAFF
d_gene: TRBD2; j_gene: TRBJ2-1; abundance: few; v_gene: TRBV28; CDR3nt: TGTGCCAGCAGTTGGGGGACTAGCGGGAGTGGTTACAGTGAGCAGTTCTTC; CDR3aa: CASSWGTSGSGYSEQFF
d_gene: .; j_gene: TRBJ1-3; abundance: many; v_gene: TRBV11-3; CDR3nt: TGTGCCAGCAGCGGGGTTGGAAACACCATATATTTT; CDR3aa: CASSGVGNTIYF
d_gene: .; j_gene: TRBJ2-3; abundance: many; v_gene: TRBV20-1; CDR3nt: TGCAGTGCTCTGACAGGAACTAGCACAGATACGCAGTATTTT; CDR3aa: CSALTGTSTDTQYF
d_gene: .; j_gene: TRBJ2-3; abundance: .; v_gene: TRBV19; CDR3nt: TGTGCCAGTAGTATGTCCCTAGCGACCACAGATACGCAGTATTTT; CDR3aa: CASSMSLATTDTQYF
d_gene: TRBD1; j_gene: TRBJ2-7; abundance: few; v_gene: TRBV20-1; CDR3nt: TGCAGTGCTAGAGACTCAGGACAGGGGGACTACGAGCAGTACTTC; CDR3aa: CSARDSGQGDYEQYF
d_gene: TRBD1; j_gene: TRBJ1-3; abundance: .; v_gene: TRBV30; CDR3nt: TGTGCCTGTTTCGCAGGGGGCACCATATATTTT; CDR3aa: CACFAGGTIYF
d_gene: TRBD1; j_gene: TRBJ2-3; abundance: many; v_gene: TRBV7-9; CDR3nt: TGTGCCAGCAGCCCAGGGACAGGAGATACAGATACGCAGTATTTT; CDR3aa: CASSPGTGDTDTQYF
d_gene: .; j_gene: TRBJ1-2; abundance: many; v_gene: TRBV5-1; CDR3nt: TGCGCCAGCAGCTCGCCACCCTCCTATGGCTACACCTTC; CDR3aa: CASSSPPSYGYTF
d_gene: .; j_gene: TRBJ2-4; abundance: many; v_gene: TRBV30; CDR3nt: TGTGCCTGGAGTAACCAAGCCAAAAACATTCAGTACTTC; CDR3aa: CAWSNQAKNIQYF
d_gene: .; j_gene: TRBJ1-5; abundance: many; v_gene: TRBV19; CDR3nt: TGTGCCAGTAGCTACGACCCCCAAGGGGGCAATCAGCCCCAGCATTTT; CDR3aa: CASSYDPQGGNQPQHF
d_gene: TRBD2; j_gene: TRBJ2-2; abundance: many; v_gene: TRBV7-8; CDR3nt: TGTGCCAGCAGCCTAGTAGCGGGCACGAACACCGGGGAGCTGTTTTTT; CDR3aa: CASSLVAGTNTGELFF
d_gene: TRBD1; j_gene: TRBJ2-1; abundance: many; v_gene: TRBV9; CDR3nt: TGTGCCAGCAGTCCAAGAGACAGGGGCAATGAGCAGTTCTTC; CDR3aa: CASSPRDRGNEQFF
d_gene: TRBD1; j_gene: TRBJ2-2; abundance: many; v_gene: TRBV18; CDR3nt: TGTGCCAGCCCCGACGTAGGACAGGGGAACACCGGGGAGCTGTTTTTT; CDR3aa: CASPDVGQGNTGELFF
d_gene: TRBD2; j_gene: TRBJ2-7; abundance: many; v_gene: TRBV7-7; CDR3nt: TGTGCTAGCAGCCCCACTAGCGGTGGGTTCTACGAGCAGTACTTC; CDR3aa: CASSPTSGGFYEQYF
d_gene: .; j_gene: TRBJ2-3; abundance: many; v_gene: TRBV6-2/TRBV6-3; CDR3nt: TGTGCCACCAAAAAGGGCCTAGCCACAGATACGCAGTATTTT; CDR3aa: CATKKGLATDTQYF
d_gene: .; j_gene: TRBJ2-1; abundance: many; v_gene: TRBV14; CDR3nt: TGTGCCAGCAGCCAAAGCTATGAGCAGTTCTTC; CDR3aa: CASSQSYEQFF
d_gene: TRBD1; j_gene: TRBJ1-2; abundance: many; v_gene: TRBV12-3/TRBV12-4; CDR3nt: TGTGCCAGCAGTTTCTCCGGGACAGTGAACTATGGCTACACCTTC; CDR3aa: CASSFSGTVNYGYTF
d_gene: .; j_gene: TRBJ1-6; abundance: many; v_gene: TRBV3-1; CDR3nt: TGTGCCAGCAGCGAAAGGGGACTGCGGAGCTCCTATAATTCACCCCTCCACTTT; CDR3aa: CASSERGLRSSYNSPLHF